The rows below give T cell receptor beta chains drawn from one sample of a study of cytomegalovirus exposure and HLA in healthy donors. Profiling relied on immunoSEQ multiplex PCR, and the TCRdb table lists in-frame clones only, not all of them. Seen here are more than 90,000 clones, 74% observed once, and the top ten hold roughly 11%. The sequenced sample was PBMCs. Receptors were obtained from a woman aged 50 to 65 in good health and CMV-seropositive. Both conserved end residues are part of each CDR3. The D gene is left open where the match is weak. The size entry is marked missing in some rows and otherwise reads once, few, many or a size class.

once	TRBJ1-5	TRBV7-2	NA	CASSPGGNQPQHF	TGTGCCAGCAGCCCGGGGGGCAATCAGCCCCAGCATTTT
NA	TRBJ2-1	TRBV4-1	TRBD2	CASSKGTSGGASYNEQFF	TGCGCCAGCAGCAAAGGGACTAGCGGGGGGGCCTCTTACAATGAGCAGTTCTTC
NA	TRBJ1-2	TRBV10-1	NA	CASSESGGSPVGYTF	TGCGCCAGCAGTGAGTCCGGCGGCAGCCCGGTCGGCTACACCTTC
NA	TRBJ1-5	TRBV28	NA	CASLRAGFQPQHF	TGTGCCAGCTTACGGGCGGGATTTCAGCCCCAGCATTTT
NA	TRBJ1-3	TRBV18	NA	CASSPSHSGNTIYF	TGTGCCAGCTCACCGTCCCACTCTGGAAACACCATATATTTT
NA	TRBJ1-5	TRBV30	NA	CAWSLVRSNQPQHF	TGTGCCTGGAGTCTGGTCAGAAGCAATCAGCCCCAGCATTTT
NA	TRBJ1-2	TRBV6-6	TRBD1	CASSLSDRGVGGYTF	TGTGCCAGCAGCCTATCCGACAGGGGAGTAGGTGGCTACACCTTC
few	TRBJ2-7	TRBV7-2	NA	CASSLDEVRPYEQYF	TGTGCCAGCAGCTTAGATGAGGTACGACCCTACGAGCAGTACTTC
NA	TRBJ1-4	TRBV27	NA	CASSLGQPATNEKLFF	TGTGCCAGCAGTTTAGGACAGCCTGCAACTAATGAAAAACTGTTTTTT
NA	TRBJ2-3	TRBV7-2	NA	CASSSTGADTQYF	TGTGCCAGCAGCTCGACAGGTGCAGATACGCAGTATTTT
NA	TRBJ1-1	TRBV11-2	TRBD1	CASSGGTGGYSEAFF	TGTGCCAGCAGCGGGGGGACAGGGGGTTACTCTGAAGCTTTCTTT
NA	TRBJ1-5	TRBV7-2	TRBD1	CASSLDPGQSPQHF	TGTGCCAGCAGCTTAGACCCGGGACAGTCCCCCCAGCATTTT
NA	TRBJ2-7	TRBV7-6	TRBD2	CASSLGASGTSYEQYF	TGTGCCAGCAGCTTAGGGGCGAGCGGGACCTCCTACGAGCAGTACTTC
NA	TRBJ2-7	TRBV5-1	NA	CASSLTGQDPYEQYF	TGCGCCAGCAGCTTGACAGGTCAAGATCCCTACGAGCAGTACTTC
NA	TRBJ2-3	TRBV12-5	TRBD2	CASGLVPGTSGSPDTQYF	TGTGCTAGTGGTTTGGTCCCCGGGACTAGCGGGAGCCCAGATACGCAGTATTTT
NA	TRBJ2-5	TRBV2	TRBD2	CASSSGLVFRETQYF	TGTGCCAGCAGCTCGGGACTAGTCTTCCGCGAGACCCAGTACTTC
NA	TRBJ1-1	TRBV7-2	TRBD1	CASSKDRGRPEAFF	TGTGCCAGCAGCAAGGACAGGGGTAGGCCTGAAGCTTTCTTT
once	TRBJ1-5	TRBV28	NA	CASSPRGLNQPQHF	TGTGCCAGCAGCCCCAGGGGTCTCAATCAGCCCCAGCATTTT
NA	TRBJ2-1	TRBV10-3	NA	CATLGGNEQFF	TGTGCTACTTTAGGCGGGAATGAGCAGTTCTTC
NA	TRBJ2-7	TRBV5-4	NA	CASSLEGVLGYEQYF	TGTGCCAGCAGCCTAGAGGGGGTTTTAGGATACGAGCAGTACTTC
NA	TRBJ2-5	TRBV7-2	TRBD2	CASSLGHLAGVRKTQYF	TGTGCCAGCAGCTTAGGCCACCTAGCGGGAGTACGAAAGACCCAGTACTTC
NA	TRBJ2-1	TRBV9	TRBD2	CASSGGREVGNEQFF	TGTGCCAGCAGTGGGGGGCGGGAGGTTGGCAATGAGCAGTTCTTC